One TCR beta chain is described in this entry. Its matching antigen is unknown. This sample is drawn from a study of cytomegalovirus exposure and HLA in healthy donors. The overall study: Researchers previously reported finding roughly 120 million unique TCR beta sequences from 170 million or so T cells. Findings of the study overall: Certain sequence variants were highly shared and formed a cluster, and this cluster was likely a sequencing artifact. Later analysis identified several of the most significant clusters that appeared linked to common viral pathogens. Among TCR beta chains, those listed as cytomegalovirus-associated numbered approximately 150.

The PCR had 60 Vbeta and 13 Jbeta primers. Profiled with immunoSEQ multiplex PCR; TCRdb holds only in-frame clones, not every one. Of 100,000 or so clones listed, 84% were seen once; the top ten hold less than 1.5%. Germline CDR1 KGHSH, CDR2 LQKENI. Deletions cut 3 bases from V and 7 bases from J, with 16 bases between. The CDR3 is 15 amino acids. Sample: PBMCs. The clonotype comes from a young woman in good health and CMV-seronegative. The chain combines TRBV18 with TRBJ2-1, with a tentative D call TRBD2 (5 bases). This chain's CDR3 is CASSPRADIRNEQFF. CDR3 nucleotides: TGTGCCAGCTCACCGAGGGCCGACATTAGGAATGAGCAGTTCTTC.